Listed here are 13 T cell receptor beta chains from one sample, sequenced in a study of CD8 T cells in Susac syndrome. An input of roughly 0.5 to 1 ug of RNA was subjected to reverse transcription using random hexamers. From the immunoSEQ multiplex PCR reads, TCRdb called clonotypes with MiXCR, one entry per CDR3 protein. The sample lists 100,000 to 150,000 distinct CDR3 sequences; approximately 96% were seen once. Sequenced sample: CD8+ T cells from PBMCs. The receptors originated from a human donor with Susac syndrome.

The chain couples TRBV5-4 to TRBJ2-1; D might be TRBD2 (5 bases). CDR3 length: 14 residues. Germline-derived CDR1 and CDR2 are SGHNT and YYREEE (reference sequence). Trimming removed 0 bases from V and 4 bases from J, with 8 bases in between. Here the CDR3 DNA reads TGTGCCAGCAGCTTGGGTGAGGGTTACAATGAGCAGTTCTTC. It yields the protein CASSLGEGYNEQFF.

The chain is built from TRBV7-6 and TRBJ2-7; 7 bases agree with TRBD2. V lost 2 bases to trimming and J lost 5 bases; unmatched junction nucleotides: 6. The CDR3 runs 14 residues. Per germline, CDR1 SGHVS and CDR2 FNYEAQ. In DNA form, the CDR3 reads TGTGCCAGCAGCTTAATCGGGGGGATCAACGAGCAGTACTTC. Translation gives CASSLIGGINEQYF.

The V call is TRBV12-5, the J call TRBJ1-1; D perhaps matches TRBD1 (5 bases). The V gene lost 7 bases and the J gene lost 4 bases, with 10 bases spanning the gap. The CDR3 is 12 amino acids. Germline assignment: CDR1 LGHNT and CDR2 FRNRAP. The CDR3 loop reads CASVRGGTEAFF. Here the CDR3 DNA reads TGTGCTAGTGTTCGGGGGGGCACTGAAGCTTTCTTT.

The rearrangement uses TRBV20-1 and TRBJ2-1, with 10 nucleotides matching TRBD2. In germline, CDR1 is DFQATT, CDR2 SNEGSKA (reference sequence). The trim removed 2 bases at V and 7 bases at J, leaving 11 bases unmatched. This CDR3 contains 16 residues. The CDR3 sequence is CSARSASGSSLNEQFF. In DNA form, the CDR3 reads TGCAGTGCTAGATCGGCTAGCGGGAGTTCTTTAAATGAGCAGTTCTTC.

The chain is built from TRBV4-1 and TRBJ1-2, with 9 nucleotides matching TRBD1. The CDR3 is 16 residues long. Per germline, CDR1 MGHRA and CDR2 YSYEKL. V trimming: 2 bases; J trimming: 8 bases; junction bases outside the gene matches: 12. For the CDR3, the DNA is TGCGCCAGCAGCCAACACGAAGGGGGACAGGGAGAAGGCTACACCTTC. It encodes CASSQHEGGQGEGYTF.

In its sample, this clonotype was seen a few times. V usage is TRBV25-1 and J usage is TRBJ2-7; 11 bases map to TRBD2. The CDR3 has 15 amino acids. Germline V gene data show CDR1 as MGHDK and CDR2 as SYGVNS. The junction had 2 bases not matched to a gene; V was cut back by 4 bases and J by 0 bases. CDR3 bases: TGTGCCAGCAGTGGTGGACTAGCGGGCTCCTACGAGCAGTACTTC. Protein product: CASSGGLAGSYEQYF.

CDR3 amino acids: CAWSVRFPRGNQPQHF. CDR3 in DNA: TGTGCCTGGAGTGTACGGTTCCCCCGGGGCAATCAGCCCCAGCATTTT. The chain couples TRBV30 to TRBJ1-5; D uncertain. Between the trimmed V and J ends, which lost 0 bases and 2 bases, there was a span of 14 bases. Germline CDR1 GTSNPN, CDR2 SVGIG (reference sequence). The CDR3 has 16 residues. The variable domain in full, with the rest retrieved from reference TRBV30 and TRBJ1-5, is SQTIHQWPATLVQPVGSPLSLECTVEGTSNPNLYWYRQAAGRGLQLLFYSVGIGQISSEVPQNLSASRPQDRQFILSSKKLLLSDSGFYLCAWSVRFPRGNQPQHFGDGTRLSIL.

The genes are TRBV13 and TRBJ2-7; 12 positions match TRBD2. CDR1 and CDR2 (germline): PRHDT, FYEKMQ (reference sequence). CDR3 length: 18 residues. V gave up 5 bases and J gave up 0 bases; unmatched junction bases: 11. CDR3: CASSPGASGGASSYEQYF. The DNA for the CDR3 is TGTGCCAGCAGCCCTGGGGCTAGCGGGGGGGCCAGCTCCTACGAGCAGTACTTC.

The chain combines TRBV13 with TRBJ2-7; perhaps TRBD2 as D (6 bases). V was cut by 5 bases and J by 3 bases, with 14 bases left in between. Looked up from germline, CDR1 is PRHDT and CDR2 is FYEKMQ (reference sequence). This CDR3 has 14 residues. DNA of the CDR3: TGTGCCAGCAGCCCGGCCGGGAGAAACTACGAGCAGTACTTC. Translated, it gives CASSPAGRNYEQYF.

The chain uses TRBV5-4 and TRBJ1-1, with D perhaps matching TRBD1 (5 bases). The CDR3 consists of 14 residues. V shed 0 bases and J shed 5 bases, with 11 bases lying between them. CDR1 is SGHNT and CDR2 is YYREEE in the germline V gene (reference sequence). This CDR3 is CASSLGDWGTEAFF. The CDR3 bases are TGTGCCAGCAGCTTGGGGGATTGGGGGACTGAAGCTTTCTTT.

The chain couples TRBV30 to TRBJ1-6; the D gene is possibly TRBD1 (6 bases). The germline CDR1 and CDR2 sequences are GTSNPN and SVGIG (reference sequence). Trimming shortened V by 1 base and J by 5 bases, and 9 bases separated the two germline ends. The CDR3 has 14 amino acids. The CDR3 protein is CAWSGRGDNSPLHF. The CDR3 coding sequence is TGTGCCTGGAGTGGCAGGGGCGATAATTCACCCCTCCACTTT.

This clonotype occurred once. The V gene is TRBV12-3 or TRBV12-4, the J gene TRBJ1-3; D gene unclear. V gave up 6 bases and J gave up 0 bases, with 15 bases separating them. The CDR3 runs 16 residues. CDR3 nucleotides: TGTGCCAGCAGGCGGTGGCCGGACGACTCTGGAAACACCATATATTTT. The encoded protein is CASRRWPDDSGNTIYF.

V usage is TRBV27 and J usage is TRBJ2-7; no reliable D call. V was pared by 3 bases and J by 3 bases, with 9 bases between. Per the germline V gene, CDR1 is MNHEY and CDR2 is SMNVEV (reference sequence). The CDR3 contains 13 residues. The CDR3 sequence: CASSFAWGYEQYF. CDR3 nucleotides: TGTGCCAGCAGTTTTGCGTGGGGCTACGAGCAGTACTTC.